This T cell receptor (beta chain) was captured by sequencing in a study of T-cell reconstitution after alpha-beta-depleted transplantation in children. Overall study findings and caveats: The main origin of T-cell counts and diversity one year after transplant was newly produced T cells. Approximately two months post-transplant, alpha-beta T cells reportedly originated from several hundred expanded graft clones.

This clonotype came up many times. The antigen remains unidentified. Unique molecular identifiers were incorporated when the TCRbeta library was constructed. TCRdb re-derived calls from the PCR reads in MiXCR, one entry per CDR3 protein. The data hold approximately 130,000 distinct CDR3 sequences, with about 9.9% observed a single time. V gave up 5 bases and J gave up 4 bases; unmatched junction bases: 14. The CDR3 covers 15 residues. Germline CDR1 SQVTM, CDR2 ANQGSEA. The receptor was derived from a girl under three years old who had a stem cell transplant for combined immunodeficiency, so the T cells may come from the graft donor. This specimen consisted of PBMCs, mostly from graft donor cells, obtained 180 days after TCRalphabeta/CD19-depleted stem cell transplant. The chain is built from TRBV29-1 and TRBJ2-7; 7 bases agree with TRBD2. CDR3 sequence: CSVHAEGRGGYEQYF. The CDR3 nucleotides are TGCAGCGTTCACGCAGAGGGGAGGGGAGGTTACGAGCAGTACTTC.